Each of the 23 T cell receptor beta chains below was sequenced from the same sample in a study of high-grade serous ovarian cancer treatment subgroups (dated by TCRdb to the early 2020s). Collection of tumor samples took place before definitive surgery or chemotherapy. Libraries were built with the immunoSEQ multiplex PCR assay. This is the immuneACCESS table as TCRdb keeps it, with only in-frame sequences that have V and J called. A part of the clones is gone; compared with another copy, unresolved V genes explain less than half, and the rest is unexplained. In all, the sample holds around 37,000 clones, and about 80% of those were seen once. The ten largest clonotypes hold over 3% of the sample. Sequencing used tumor tissue. The receptors shown here come from a human donor with high-grade serous ovarian cancer.

The chain links TRBV29-1 to TRBJ2-7; D possibly corresponds to TRBD2 (5 bases). V was pared by 3 bases and J by 9 bases, with 12 bases between. The CDR3 covers 11 residues. CDR1 and CDR2 from the germline V gene are SQVTM and ANQGSEA. CDR3 residues: CSVEDGLGQYF. For the CDR3, the DNA is TGCAGCGTTGAGGATGGACTCGGGCAGTACTTC.

This chain links TRBV7-2 with TRBJ2-5, with 7 bases that match TRBD1. This CDR3 is built from 15 residues. V lost 5 bases and J lost 5; bases outside the gene matches: 11. From germline, CDR1 is SGHTA and CDR2 FQGNSA. This CDR3 reads CASSHYDRVRETQYF. DNA for the CDR3: TGTGCCAGCAGCCATTACGACAGGGTGAGGGAGACCCAGTACTTC.

The chain links TRBV7-2 to TRBJ1-1; D is unclear. The V and J ends lost 2 bases and 0 bases respectively, with 7 bases between them. This CDR3 is 14 amino acids long. Germline V gene lookup returns CDR1 SGHTA and CDR2 FQGNSA. The CDR3 nucleotides are TGTGCCAGCAGCTTACGTCGGCTGAACACTGAAGCTTTCTTT. Its protein is CASSLRRLNTEAFF.

Worth noting for this clone: The sample holds other DNA sequences that translate to the same CDR3. The V and J genes are TRBV28 and TRBJ2-1; D gene uncertain. Germline V gives CDR1 MDHEN, CDR2 SYDVKM. Deletions cut 6 bases from V and 3 bases from J, with 6 bases between. The CDR3 has 12 residues. CDR3 protein: CASRTNYNEQFF. The CDR3 DNA reads as TGTGCCAGCAGGACAAACTACAATGAGCAGTTCTTC.

The chain recombines TRBV27 with TRBJ2-5, with D perhaps given as TRBD1 or TRBD2 (6 bases each). CDR3 size: 16 residues. V dropped 11 bases and J dropped 2 bases, with 24 bases sitting between them. Germline CDR1 MNHEY, CDR2 SMNVEV (reference sequence). CDR3 protein: CAAPKGQGSGQETQYF. The CDR3 bases are TGTGCCGCCCCTAAGGGCCAGGGGAGCGGGCAAGAGACCCAGTACTTC.

CDR3 residues: CAISESFSRGGYEQYF. The DNA of the CDR3 is TGTGCCATCAGTGAGTCGTTTTCGCGGGGGGGTTACGAGCAGTACTTC. The chain has TRBV10-3 and TRBJ2-7, with 9 bases lining up with TRBD2. Germline loops: CDR1 ENHRY, CDR2 SYGVKD. This CDR3 spans 16 amino acids. V gave up 0 bases and J gave up 4 bases; unmatched junction bases: 7.

This clone has a single count. The chain uses TRBV27 and TRBJ2-1; D unresolved. This CDR3 is built from 13 residues. From germline, CDR1 is MNHEY and CDR2 SMNVEV (reference sequence). Trimming cost V 3 bases and J 4 bases, with 7 bases left between them. This chain's CDR3 is CASSLFSYNEQFF. The CDR3 nucleotides are TGTGCCAGCAGTTTGTTTTCTTACAATGAGCAGTTCTTC.

The rearrangement uses TRBV12-2 and TRBJ2-3; whether TRBD1, the table's D call, matches the DNA was not checked. TRBV12-2 is recorded as a pseudogene. The CDR3 sequence is 15 residues long. The DNA for the CDR3 is TGTGCAAGTCGCTTAGGGACAGGGTCTGAAGATACGCAGTATTTT. Residues: CASRLGTGSEDTQYF.

There are a few counts of this clone. The V call is TRBV2, the J call TRBJ2-6, with D unresolved. With 5 bases removed from V and 8 bases from J, the gap between germline ends came to 7 bases. This CDR3 has 12 amino acids. CDR1 and CDR2 (germline): SNHLY, FYNNEI. The chain's CDR3 is CASSSFSNVLTF. Written as DNA, the CDR3 is TGTGCCAGCAGTTCTTTCTCCAACGTCCTGACTTTC.

The V gene is TRBV28, the J gene TRBJ2-2; D may be TRBD2 (6 bases). The V gene lost 1 base and the J gene lost 6 bases, with 24 bases spanning the gap. The CDR3 runs 19 residues. CDR1 and CDR2 from the germline V gene are MDHEN and SYDVKM. The CDR3, as DNA: TGTGCCAGCAGTTTATACGGGAGCCTTAGGAACACCGTTTCCGGGGAGCTGTTTTTT. This translates into CASSLYGSLRNTVSGELFF.

This chain uses TRBV5-4 with TRBJ2-1, with 10 nucleotides matching TRBD2. CDR3 size: 17 residues. With V trimmed by 4 bases and J by 8 bases, 15 bases remained unmatched. CDR1 and CDR2 from the germline V gene are SGHNT and YYREEE (reference sequence). CDR3 amino acids: CASSPTPLAGVSDEQFF. The DNA of the CDR3 is TGTGCCAGCAGCCCAACCCCCCTAGCGGGAGTGTCAGATGAGCAGTTCTTC.

This CDR3 is CASSSGGLEQFF. CDR3 nucleotides: TGTGCCAGCAGCTCGGGGGGGCTTGAGCAGTTCTTC. The gene calls are TRBV11-3 and TRBJ2-1, with 8 bases aligning to TRBD2. Trimming cost V 4 bases and J 9 bases; bases outside gene matches: 2. The CDR3 is made up of 12 amino acids. CDR1 is SGHNT and CDR2 is YENEEA in the germline V gene.

This clone was detected only a few times. V is TRBV28 and J is TRBJ1-4; D remains unclear. The CDR3 has 17 residues. Germline values: CDR1 MDHEN, CDR2 SYDVKM. V lost 3 bases and J lost 0, with 14 bases in between. CDR3 protein: CASSFVGMRATNEKLFF. CDR3 DNA sequence: TGTGCCAGCAGTTTCGTGGGGATGCGAGCAACTAATGAAAAACTGTTTTTT.

The chain couples TRBV15 to TRBJ2-1; TRBD1 or TRBD2 may be the D gene (6 bases each). In germline, CDR1 is LNHNV, CDR2 YYDKDF (reference sequence). CDR3 length equals 14 residues. V dropped 5 bases and J dropped 4 bases, with 12 bases sitting between them. The CDR3 DNA is TGTGCCACCAGCTCACAGGGAGGATACAATGAGCAGTTCTTC. Protein sequence: CATSSQGGYNEQFF. Combining the CDR3 with reference TRBV15 and TRBJ2-1 gives the whole variable domain DAMVIQNPRYQVTQFGKPVTLSCSQTLNHNVMYWYQQKSSQAPKLLFHYYDKDFNNEADTPDNFQSRRPNTSFCFLDIRSPGLGDTAMYLCATSSQGGYNEQFFGPGTRLTVL.

This chain connects TRBV7-6 to TRBJ2-1; D gene unclear. The CDR3 runs to 14 residues. The ends were cut back, 1 base at V and 15 bases at J, with 19 bases in the middle. Germline loops: CDR1 SGHVS, CDR2 FNYEAQ. Here the CDR3 DNA reads TGTGCCAGCAGCTTAGAGCGTACAAGCGATCGGCTGTTCTTC. It encodes CASSLERTSDRLFF. Full variable domain (missing parts from reference TRBV7-6 and TRBJ2-1): GAGVSQSPRYKVTKRGQDVALRCDPISGHVSLYWYRQALGQGPEFLTYFNYEAQQDKSGLPNDRFSAERPEGSISTLTIQRTEQRDSAMYRCASSLERTSDRLFFGPGTRLTVL.

The chain joins TRBV5-1 to TRBJ2-3; D gene uncertain. CDR3 size: 14 residues. V lost 0 bases to trimming and J lost 2 bases, with 7 bases between them. CDR1 is SGHRS, CDR2 YFSETQ, per germline. CDR3 DNA: TGCGCCAGCAGCTTGGTACCAGCCACAGATACGCAGTATTTT. Encoded protein: CASSLVPATDTQYF. Based on the CDR3 plus reference TRBV5-1 and TRBJ2-3, the full variable domain is KAGVTQTPRYLIKTRGQQVTLSCSPISGHRSVSWYQQTPGQGLQFLFEYFSETQRNKGNFPGRFSGRQFSNSRSEMNVSTLELGDSALYLCASSLVPATDTQYFGPGTRLTVL.

The chain carries TRBV30 and TRBJ1-3; D not resolved. The CDR3 is 16 amino acids. Germline assignment: CDR1 GTSNPN and CDR2 SVGIG (reference sequence). The V gene lost 1 base and the J gene lost 0 bases, with 13 bases spanning the gap. The CDR3 bases are TGTGCCTGGAGTGGGTCAGCGGGGTTCTCTGGAAACACCATATATTTT. Its protein is CAWSGSAGFSGNTIYF.

This chain joins TRBV7-9 and TRBJ2-7; a possible D gene is TRBD2 (6 bases). Trimming stripped 5 bases from V and 0 bases from J, with 8 bases between. There are 13 residues in the CDR3. Germline V CDR1 and CDR2: SEHNR, FQNEAQ (reference sequence). The CDR3 DNA is TGTGCCAGCAGCCGGGACTCCTCCTACGAGCAGTACTTC. This codes for CASSRDSSYEQYF.

By proportion, this clone is medium-sized (0.01 to 0.1%). The chain employs TRBV29-1 and TRBJ1-2, with 8 bases identical to TRBD1. The CDR3 is 15 residues long. V shed 5 bases and J 0 bases; nucleotides not matched to a gene: 8. Germline V lookup: CDR1 SQVTM, CDR2 ANQGSEA. DNA for the CDR3: TGCAGCGTTCCAGGACAGGGCTGGGCTAACTATGGCTACACCTTC. Translating it yields CSVPGQGWANYGYTF. The variable domain in full, with the rest retrieved from reference TRBV29-1 and TRBJ1-2, is SAVISQKPSRDICQRGTSLTIQCQVDSQVTMMFWYRQQPGQSLTLIATANQGSEATYESGFVIDKFPISRPNLTFSTLTVSNMSPEDSSIYLCSVPGQGWANYGYTFGSGTRLTVV.

The gene calls are TRBV5-1 and TRBJ1-1; D remains ambiguous. CDR1 is SGHRS and CDR2 is YFSETQ in the germline V gene. Trimming took 1 base from V and 3 from J, leaving 13 bases between them. The CDR3 runs to 15 residues. The CDR3 DNA is TGCGCCAGCAGCTTGCGCGAGGGAAGGTACACTGAAGCTTTCTTT. Amino acid sequence: CASSLREGRYTEAFF.

Only a few counts were recorded for this clone. The rearrangement links TRBV28 to TRBJ2-7; 11 nucleotides line up with TRBD1. Germline V gene lookup returns CDR1 MDHEN and CDR2 SYDVKM. This CDR3 comprises 14 residues. V trimming: 7 bases; J trimming: 3 bases; junction bases outside the gene matches: 5. CDR3 sequence reads: CASTSDRGHYEQYF. CDR3 DNA sequence: TGTGCCAGCACCTCGGACAGGGGGCACTACGAGCAGTACTTC.

The CDR3 nucleotides are TGTGCCAGCAGCCCCTGGGAGAATCTAAACACTGAAGCTTTCTTT. Translating it yields CASSPWENLNTEAFF. The chain couples TRBV5-4 to TRBJ1-1; the D is unclear. Trimming cost V 4 bases and J 2 bases, with 15 bases left between them. The germline CDR1 and CDR2 sequences are SGHNT and YYREEE (reference sequence). This CDR3 is 15 amino acids long.

In its sample, this clone was seen once. This chain uses TRBV21-1 with TRBJ2-5; the D call in the table, TRBD1, was not verified against the DNA. TRBV21-1 is a listed pseudogene. The CDR3 totals 15 residues. CDR3 DNA: TGTGCCAGCGTACAGGGGGGACAGGCACAAGAGACCCAGTACTTC. It specifies CASVQGGQAQETQYF.